These 9 T cell receptor beta chains originate from one sample sequenced in a study of T cell repertoires in cytomegalovirus infection. TCRdb reprocessed the reads via MiXCR and lists one record per CDR3 protein. The table includes roughly 230,000 distinct CDR3 sequences, more than 15% detected once. The sample comprised CD8+ T cells from PBMCs. These receptors originate from a human donor in good health (CMV status not recorded). Some clones in this sample may be carry-over from other donors' samples.

This clonotype was seen a few times. This chain connects TRBV19 to TRBJ2-1; no reliable D call. Germline CDR1 LNHDA, CDR2 SQIVND (reference sequence). V was trimmed by 0 bases and J by 5 bases, leaving 8 bases between them. The CDR3 length is 14 residues. The CDR3 DNA follows: TGTGCCAGTAGTATAGATCCCCAGGACAATGAGCAGTTCTTC. Translated, it gives CASSIDPQDNEQFF.

Many counts were recorded for this clonotype. This chain links TRBV7-2 with TRBJ2-2; D may be TRBD1 (6 bases). The V and J ends lost 3 bases and 1 base respectively, with 18 bases between them. This CDR3 contains 18 residues. Germline V gene sequence: CDR1 SGHTA, CDR2 FQGNSA. Written as DNA, the CDR3 is TGTGCCAGCAGCTTTGCGGACAGTCTGTCTTTGAACACCGGGGAGCTGTTTTTT. Its protein product is CASSFADSLSLNTGELFF.

Ten or more counts support this clonotype. V usage is TRBV7-8 and J usage is TRBJ2-3; a weak D match, TRBD2 (5 bases). The germline CDR1 and CDR2 sequences are SGHVS and FQNEAQ. Trimming shortened V by 1 base and J by 5 bases, and 10 bases separated the two germline ends. The CDR3 is 14 residues long. The CDR3 coding sequence is TGTGCCAGCAGCTTAGGGGAGTCGGTAGATACGCAGTATTTT. Protein: CASSLGESVDTQYF.

This clonotype has a handful of counts. The chain is built from TRBV11-2 and TRBJ2-1, with 11 bases aligning to TRBD2. Germline V gene sequence: CDR1 SGHAT, CDR2 FQNNGV. V lost 5 bases, J lost 0 bases, and 9 bases stayed unmatched. The CDR3 covers 18 residues. CDR3 DNA sequence: TGTGCCAGCAGCCCGGGACTAGCGGACTATAGCTCCTACAATGAGCAGTTCTTC. Protein product: CASSPGLADYSSYNEQFF.

The genes are TRBV28 and TRBJ1-6, with a weak D call TRBD1 (5 bases). The CDR3 runs to 14 residues. Looked up from germline, CDR1 is MDHEN and CDR2 is SYDVKM. Trimming stripped 8 bases from V and 10 bases from J, with 18 bases between. This CDR3 reads CASSEGRGWSPLHF. The DNA of the CDR3 is TGTGCCAGCTCAGAGGGGAGGGGCTGGTCACCCCTCCACTTT.

The chain links TRBV20-1 to TRBJ2-1, with 9 bases that match TRBD2. Germline CDR1 is DFQATT and CDR2 is SNEGSKA (reference sequence). Trimming removed 4 bases from V and 4 bases from J; junction bases left unmatched: 5. CDR3 size: 14 residues. The CDR3 reads CSATSGATYNEQFF. In DNA, the CDR3 is TGCAGTGCTACTAGCGGGGCAACTTACAATGAGCAGTTCTTC.

V is TRBV20-1 and J is TRBJ2-1; D may be TRBD1 (6 bases). The V end lost 2 bases, the J end lost 2 bases, and 10 bases lay between the germline ends. The germline V gene encodes CDR1 DFQATT and CDR2 SNEGSKA (reference sequence). This CDR3 spans 14 amino acids. CDR3 coding DNA: TGCAGTGCTAGATCAGGGGCGGCCTACAATGAGCAGTTCTTC. It yields the protein CSARSGAAYNEQFF.

The J gene is TRBJ1-5, the V gene TRBV11-2, with D unresolved. CDR3 length: 13 amino acids. CDR1 is SGHAT, CDR2 FQNNGV, per germline. Trimming removed 1 base at V and 5 bases at J, with 6 bases between. The CDR3, as DNA: TGTGCCAGCAGCTTAGCGTCGGATCAGCCCCAGCATTTT. Protein product: CASSLASDQPQHF. Variable domain in full (rest from reference TRBV11-2 and TRBJ1-5): EAGVAQSPRYKIIEKRQSVAFWCNPISGHATLYWYQQILGQGPKLLIQFQNNGVVDDSQLPKDRFSAERLKGVDSTLKIQPAKLEDSAVYLCASSLASDQPQHFGDGTRLSIL.

This clonotype was observed at least ten times. The rearrangement links TRBV4-1 to TRBJ2-1; D is perhaps TRBD2 (6 bases). This CDR3 has 13 amino acids. V lost 0 bases and J lost 7, with 7 bases in between. Germline V lookup: CDR1 MGHRA, CDR2 YSYEKL. The CDR3 region has the DNA TGCGCCAGCAGCCAAGATGGGGGGAATGAGCAGTTCTTC. Translating it yields CASSQDGGNEQFF.